This T cell receptor beta chain is from a study of shared clonotypes between healthy human individuals. Study conclusions and caveats: Sharing across four donors was seen in 4% to 5.5% of naive CD4 clonotypes.

On sorted subsets, replicate PCRs used approximately 190 ng DNA, or tens of thousands of T cell genomes. The data were produced by immunoSEQ multiplex PCR, yet TCRdb's version contains in-frame clones alone and is incomplete. The data show 2 million to 2.5 million clones, just over 90% seen once. The germline gives CDR1 LNHDA, CDR2 SQIVND (reference sequence). V shed 3 bases and J 6 bases; nucleotides not matched to a gene: 7. This CDR3 has 15 residues. Details on this clone: The antigen remains undetermined.

Sequenced sample: naive CD4+ T cells from PBMCs. The subset is: CD45RA+ positively selected. This chain connects TRBV19 to TRBJ1-5; the match to TRBD1 covers 8 bases. The TCR was taken from a man between 18 and 29 years old in good health. Some clones in this sample may be carry-over from other donors' samples. The CDR3 DNA follows: TGTGCCAGTAGTATTGGGGGGACAGGCGGTCAGCCCCAGCATTTT. Residues: CASSIGGTGGQPQHF.